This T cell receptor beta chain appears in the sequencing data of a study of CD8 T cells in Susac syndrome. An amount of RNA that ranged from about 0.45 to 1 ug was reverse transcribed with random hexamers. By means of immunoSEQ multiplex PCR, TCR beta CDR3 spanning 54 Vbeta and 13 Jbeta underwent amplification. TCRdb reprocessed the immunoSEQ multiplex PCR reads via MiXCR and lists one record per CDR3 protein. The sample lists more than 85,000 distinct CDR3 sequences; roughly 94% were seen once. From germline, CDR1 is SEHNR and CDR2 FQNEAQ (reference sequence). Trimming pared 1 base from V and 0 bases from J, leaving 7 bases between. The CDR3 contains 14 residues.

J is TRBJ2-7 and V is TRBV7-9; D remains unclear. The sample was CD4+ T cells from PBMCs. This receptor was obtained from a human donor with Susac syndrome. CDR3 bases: TGTGCCAGCAGCTTAGAAGGTTACTCCTACGAGCAGTACTTC. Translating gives CASSLEGYSYEQYF.